Listed here are 4 T cell receptor beta chains from one sample, sequenced in a study of persistence of HIV-infected CD4 T cells. This was the immunoSEQ version 4 assay in survey mode. Method: immunoSEQ multiplex PCR; TCRdb's copy keeps in-frame clones and lacks some. This sample has roughly 43,000 clones, with roughly 90% found just once. Cells were stimulated nonspecifically with anti-CD3/anti-CD28 magnetic beads. Responding CD4+ T cells were sorted by upregulation of both CD40 ligand and CD69. Antigens for these TCRs are unknown. The source material was CD4+ T cells sorted from PBMCs after roughly 18-hour stimulation, sampled from a patient who received antiretroviral therapy. These receptors all stem from an adult man with HIV who was CMV-seropositive.

The V gene is TRBV28, the J gene TRBJ1-2; no clear D. The V gene lost 5 bases and the J gene lost 4 bases, with 8 bases spanning the gap. The CDR3 length is 12 residues. Germline lookup yields CDR1 MDHEN and CDR2 SYDVKM. The CDR3, as DNA: TGTGCCAGCAGTGTCCTGGGCTATGGCTACACCTTC. Residues: CASSVLGYGYTF.

The rearrangement links TRBV24-1 to TRBJ2-1, with D possibly matching TRBD1 (6 bases). This CDR3 has 15 amino acids. Between the trimmed V and J ends, which lost 5 bases and 3 bases, there was a span of 13 bases. The germline V gene has CDR1 KGHDR and CDR2 SFDVKD. CDR3 sequence (DNA): TGTGCCACCAGTGCCACGGACAGTCGCTACAATGAGCAGTTCTTC. Protein: CATSATDSRYNEQFF.

This chain joins TRBV5-5 and TRBJ1-1, with a weak D call TRBD1 (6 bases). CDR1 is SGHKS, CDR2 YYEKEE, per germline (reference sequence). The CDR3 is 13 amino acids. Trimming stripped 3 bases from V and 1 base from J, with 7 bases between. In DNA, the CDR3 is TGTGCCAGCAGCTGGACAGCGAACACTGAAGCTTTCTTT. This sequence encodes CASSWTANTEAFF.

This chain connects TRBV6-5 to TRBJ1-4; D is unclear. Trimming removed 0 bases from V and 7 bases from J, with 12 bases in between. The CDR3 covers 15 residues. Germline loops: CDR1 MNHEY, CDR2 SVGAGI. The CDR3: CASSYSERAIEKLFF. The CDR3 coding sequence is TGTGCCAGCAGTTACTCGGAGAGGGCGATTGAAAAACTGTTTTTT.